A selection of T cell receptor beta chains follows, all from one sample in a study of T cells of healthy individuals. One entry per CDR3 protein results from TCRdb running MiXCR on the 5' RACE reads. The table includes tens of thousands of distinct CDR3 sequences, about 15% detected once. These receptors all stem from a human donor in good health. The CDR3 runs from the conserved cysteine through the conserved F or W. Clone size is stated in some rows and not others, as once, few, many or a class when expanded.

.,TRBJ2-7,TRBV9,CASSEGGFDEQYF
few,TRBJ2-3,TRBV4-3,CASSPRAETPDGTDTQYF
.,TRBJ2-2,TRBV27,CASRISAGLGTGELFF
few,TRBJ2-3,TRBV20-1,CSASQEGVPDTQYF
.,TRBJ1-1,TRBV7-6,CASDLGGGGTEAFF
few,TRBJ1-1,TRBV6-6,CASSRLPNTEAFF
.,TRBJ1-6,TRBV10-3,CAISVSTSNSPLHF
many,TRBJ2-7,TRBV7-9,CASSLLGLPYEQYF
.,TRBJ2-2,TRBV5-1,CASILTGGTGELFF
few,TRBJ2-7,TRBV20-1,CSAIPRGSGWVEQYF
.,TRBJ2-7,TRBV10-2,CASSRDGQEYEQYF
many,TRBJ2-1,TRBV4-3,CASRVAGADNEQFF
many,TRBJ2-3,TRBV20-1,CSAPNRGLGDTQYF
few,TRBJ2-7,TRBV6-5,CASSYLGREDF
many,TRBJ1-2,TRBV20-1,CSAIPGNYGYTF
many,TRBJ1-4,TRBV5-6,CASSLTTQGIATNEKLFF
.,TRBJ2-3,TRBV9,CASSGGLAGAQADTQYF
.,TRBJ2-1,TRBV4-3,CASSQDLPPRYNEQIF
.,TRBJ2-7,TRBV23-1,CASSQSILEAQGRFSSYEQYF
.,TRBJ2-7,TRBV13,CASSSPTLGDEQYF
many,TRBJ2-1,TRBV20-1,CSAHGTSGYNEQFF
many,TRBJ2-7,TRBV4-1,CASSQREPTDYEQYF
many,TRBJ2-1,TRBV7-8,CASSLPGGNEQFF
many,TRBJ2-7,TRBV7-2,CASSLGGQTYEQYF
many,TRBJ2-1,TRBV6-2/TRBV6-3,CASSAVGGGYNEQFF
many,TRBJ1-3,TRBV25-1,CASSGNRDSGNTIYF
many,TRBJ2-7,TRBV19,CASSIRAGATYEQYF
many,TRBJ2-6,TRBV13,CASSISGANVLTF
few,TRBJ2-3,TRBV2,CASSSGGASTDTQYF
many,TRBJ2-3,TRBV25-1,CASPGDLTDTQYF
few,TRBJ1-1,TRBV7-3,CASSGGQLGVRTEAFF
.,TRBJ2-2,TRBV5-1,CASSSQGADTGELFF
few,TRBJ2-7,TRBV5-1,CASSLRGTHYEQYF
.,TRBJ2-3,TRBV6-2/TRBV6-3,CASSYPGQEADTQYF
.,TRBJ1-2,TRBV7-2,CASSLRGQNGYTF
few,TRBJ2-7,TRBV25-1,CASARTGGVYEQYF
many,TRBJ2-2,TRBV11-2,CAAWWRGPNTGELFF
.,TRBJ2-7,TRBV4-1,CASSQGPGQGFYEQYF
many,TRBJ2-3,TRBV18,CASSPQLAGAIHSTDTQYF
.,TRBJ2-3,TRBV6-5,CASSYSGGTDTQYF
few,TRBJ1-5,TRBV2,CASSEGGAQPQHF
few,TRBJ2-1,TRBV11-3,CASSQNRASSEQFF
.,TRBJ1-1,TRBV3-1,CASSQDLAEAFF
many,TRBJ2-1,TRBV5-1,CASSRLAGVGNEQFF
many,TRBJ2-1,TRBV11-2,CASSSKAGGVYNEQFF
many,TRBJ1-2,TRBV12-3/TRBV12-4,CASTPSQRGYTF
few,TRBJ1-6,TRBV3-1,CASSPPGTVNNSPLHF
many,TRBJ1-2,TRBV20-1,CSAHGTGINYGYTF
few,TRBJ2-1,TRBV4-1,CASTPGLADNEQFF
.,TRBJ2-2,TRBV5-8,CASSPFWAGGITGELFF
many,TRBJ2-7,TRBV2,CASKKRGDYEQYF
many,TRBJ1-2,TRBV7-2,CASSVSLSRDYGYTF
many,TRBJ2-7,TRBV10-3,CAISTTGTYEQYF
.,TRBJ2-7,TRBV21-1,CASSKATAISYEQYF
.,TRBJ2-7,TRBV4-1,CASSQEAGRLSYEQYF